This is a list of T cell receptor beta chains from one sample in a study of shared clonotypes between healthy human individuals. The repertoire was sequenced with immunoSEQ multiplex PCR; TCRdb's copy has only in-frame clones and lacks some. Here the sample spans some 1,100,000 clones, 75% to 80% being singletons. Sequencing input: memory CD4+ T cells from PBMCs. The origin of the receptors is a man younger than 30 in good health. Some clones in this sample may be carry-over from other donors' samples. CDR3s include the opening cysteine and the closing phenylalanine or tryptophan. D genes are given only for firm matches. The size entry is marked missing in some rows and otherwise reads once, few, many or a size class.

>TRBJ2-1|.|.|TRBV29-1
TGCAGCGTTGATGACAGCTACAATGAGCAGTTCTTC
CSVDDSYNEQFF
>TRBJ2-7|TRBD1|.|TRBV9
TGTGCCAGCAGCGTCGCAGGGGGAAGGCCCTACGAGCAGTACTTC
CASSVAGGRPYEQYF
>TRBJ1-1|.|.|TRBV5-4
TGTGCCAGCAGCCCCGGGACAAACCATGAAGCTTTCTTT
CASSPGTNHEAFF
>TRBJ2-3|.|.|TRBV5-4
TGTGCCAGCAGCCCGGGGACCCCAGATACGCAGTATTTT
CASSPGTPDTQYF
>TRBJ1-1|.|few|TRBV30
TGTGCCTGGAGTGAGAGGAGACAAAGAGCTTTCTTT
CAWSERRQRAFF
>TRBJ2-3|.|.|TRBV5-1
TGCGCCAGCAGCCCAAGCGGAACTAGCACAGATACGCAGTATTTT
CASSPSGTSTDTQYF
>TRBJ2-7|.|once|TRBV6-6
TGTGCCAGCAGTCCTGACAGGACCGTCCACGAGCAGTACTTC
CASSPDRTVHEQYF
>TRBJ1-5|.|.|TRBV20-1
TGCAGTGCTAGAGCCTTCGAGACCCAGCATTTT
CSARAFETQHF
>TRBJ1-1|.|.|TRBV29-1
TGCAGCGCTTACTTCAGGGGTACTGAAGCTTTCTTT
CSAYFRGTEAFF
>TRBJ2-5|.|.|TRBV7-8
TGTGCCAGCAGCTTAGTAGCGACTAGGGAGACCCAGTACTTC
CASSLVATRETQYF
>TRBJ2-3|TRBD2|once|TRBV13
TGTGCCAGCAGCGCCCGCCGAAAGACTAGCGGGAGGGCCGGCACGGATACGCAGTATTTT
CASSARRKTSGRAGTDTQYF
>TRBJ2-5|.|once|TRBV9
TGTGCCAGCAGTACACTTGGGTACCAAGAGACCCAGTACTTC
CASSTLGYQETQYF
>TRBJ2-3|TRBD1|.|TRBV9
TGTGCCAGCAGCGTAGACAGGGGGCGGACAGATACGCAGTATTTT
CASSVDRGRTDTQYF
>TRBJ2-3|.|once|TRBV28
TGTGCCAGCAGAGAACCAGCAACAGATACGCAGTATTTT
CASREPATDTQYF
>TRBJ2-7|TRBD1|.|TRBV9
TGTGCCAGCAGCGTAGGGTGGCAGGGGGAGTACGAGCAGTACTTC
CASSVGWQGEYEQYF
>TRBJ2-3|.|.|TRBV7-2
TGTGCCAGCAGCTTAGATTTGAGGGGAGGTACGCAGTATTTT
CASSLDLRGGTQYF